A single sample is the source of the 26 T cell receptor beta chains below, sequenced in a study of T cell repertoires in cytomegalovirus infection. MiXCR, applied by TCRdb to the reads, yields one record per CDR3 protein. This sample yields hundreds of thousands of distinct CDR3 sequences, of which approximately 24% are seen a single time; 6.5% to 10% belongs to the top ten. Sequencing used CD8+ T cells from PBMCs. The receptors originated from a human donor in good health (CMV status not recorded). Some clones in this sample may be carry-over from other donors' samples.

The V call is TRBV20-1, the J call TRBJ1-1; TRBD1 might be the D (6 bases). There are 15 residues in the CDR3. V dropped 0 bases and J dropped 0 bases, with 11 bases sitting between them. Germline lookup yields CDR1 DFQATT and CDR2 SNEGSKA (reference sequence). CDR3 coding DNA: TGCAGTGCTAGAGATCCTACAGGGATGAACACTGAAGCTTTCTTT. Amino acids: CSARDPTGMNTEAFF.

The CDR3 coding sequence is TGTGCCAGCAGCTTAATTTCGGCGGCCAACCGGGCTTTCTTT. This sequence encodes CASSLISAANRAFF. The rearrangement joins TRBV7-8 to TRBJ1-1; no reliable D call. Trimming cost V 2 bases and J 11 bases, with 18 bases left between them. This CDR3 is 14 amino acids long. CDR1 is SGHVS and CDR2 is FQNEAQ in the germline V gene.

This clonotype was found many times. The V call is TRBV7-9, the J call TRBJ1-1; D uncertain. This CDR3 is built from 15 residues. Germline V gives CDR1 SEHNR, CDR2 FQNEAQ (reference sequence). The ends were cut back, 1 base at V and 8 bases at J, with 17 bases in the middle. The CDR3 sequence is CASSLVGGNDAEAFF. The CDR3 coding sequence is TGTGCCAGCAGCTTAGTGGGAGGGAATGACGCGGAAGCTTTCTTT.

This clonotype was picked up a small number of times. The gene calls are TRBV4-1 and TRBJ1-2, with a possible D match to TRBD1 (6 bases). Between the trimmed V and J ends, which lost 1 base and 9 bases, there was a span of 9 bases. CDR1 and CDR2 from the germline V gene are MGHRA and YSYEKL. This CDR3 has 12 amino acids. For the CDR3, the DNA is TGCGCCAGCAGCCAAGGTGACAGGAGCTACACCTTC. Encoded protein: CASSQGDRSYTF.

This clonotype was seen ten or more times. CDR3 sequence (DNA): TGTGCCAGCAGTGACGGGCCCTATAGCAATCAGCCCCAGCATTTT. The encoded protein is CASSDGPYSNQPQHF. This chain uses TRBV6-1 with TRBJ1-5; D remains unclear. V lost 3 bases to trimming and J lost 0 bases, with 9 bases between them. Germline lookup yields CDR1 MNHNS and CDR2 SASEGT. This CDR3 spans 15 amino acids.

The genes are TRBV6-6 and TRBJ2-5; 8 bases agree with TRBD1. V was clipped by 8 bases and J by 5 bases; unmatched bases: 19. The CDR3 sequence is 17 residues long. Germline lookup yields CDR1 MNHNY and CDR2 SVGAGI (reference sequence). CDR3 nucleotide sequence: TGTGCCAGCCCCTACCGCCCCCACAGGGGGAGCTATGAGACCCAGTACTTC. Translation gives CASPYRPHRGSYETQYF.

This clonotype was seen many times. The gene calls are TRBV7-9 and TRBJ2-2; D gene unclear. Germline V gene data show CDR1 as SEHNR and CDR2 as FQNEAQ (reference sequence). The V end lost 2 bases, the J end lost 9 bases, and 1 base lay between the germline ends. The CDR3 has 10 amino acids. The CDR3 loop is CASSLRELFF. In nucleotides, the CDR3 is TGTGCCAGCAGCTTAAGGGAGCTGTTTTTT.

This clonotype appeared a single time. The rearrangement links TRBV5-8 to TRBJ2-2, with D uncertain. V was cut by 1 base and J by 0 bases, with 7 bases left in between. This CDR3 has 15 amino acids. Looked up from germline, CDR1 is SGHTS and CDR2 is YDEGEE. The CDR3 sequence is CASSLSTTNTGELFF. CDR3 nucleotide sequence: TGTGCCAGCAGCTTGAGCACAACGAACACCGGGGAGCTGTTTTTT.

This clonotype was counted a few times. The chain recombines TRBV20-1 with TRBJ1-5; D not resolved. Germline values: CDR1 DFQATT, CDR2 SNEGSKA (reference sequence). The length of the CDR3 is 15 residues. The germline V and J ends were trimmed by 6 bases and 3 bases, with 18 bases remaining between them. CDR3 residues: CSAPGSTRYNQPQHF. The CDR3 DNA follows: TGCAGTGCGCCAGGATCCACCCGATACAATCAGCCCCAGCATTTT.

The table lists this clonotype with a few counts. This chain uses TRBV23-1 with TRBJ2-1; TRBD2 aligns across 7 bases. TRBV23-1 is marked as an open reading frame, function uncertain. The CDR3 has 19 amino acids. Trimming took 2 bases from V and 10 from J; bases not matched to a gene: 23. In nucleotides, the CDR3 is TGCGCCAGCAGTCAACGGCGCATTCAGTCCGCTAGCGGATTCCCAGAGCAGTTCTTC. Its protein product is CASSQRRIQSASGFPEQFF.

The chain links TRBV20-1 to TRBJ2-5; TRBD2 might be the D (5 bases). Germline assignment: CDR1 DFQATT and CDR2 SNEGSKA (reference sequence). V gave up 2 bases and J gave up 8 bases, with 18 bases separating them. The CDR3 spans 14 residues. The CDR3 bases are TGCAGTGCTAGAATCAGCGGCGAGGGTCCCACCCAGTACTTC. Its translation: CSARISGEGPTQYF.

The rearrangement links TRBV6-5 to TRBJ2-1, with D tentatively TRBD1 (6 bases). This CDR3 is 13 amino acids long. Trimming cost V 5 bases and J 9 bases, with 14 bases left between them. Germline CDR1 and CDR2: MNHEY and SVGAGI. The CDR3 nucleotides read TGTGCCAGCAGTACTACAGGGTACGCTGAGCAGTTCTTC. It encodes CASSTTGYAEQFF.

The rearrangement uses TRBV2 and TRBJ2-3; 9 bases fit TRBD2. This CDR3 has 15 residues. V lost 3 bases and J lost 3; bases outside the gene matches: 4. Germline values: CDR1 SNHLY, CDR2 FYNNEI. CDR3 sequence reads: CASSEGTSWTDTQYF. The CDR3 DNA is TGTGCCAGCAGTGAGGGGACTAGCTGGACAGATACGCAGTATTTT. Full variable domain (missing parts from reference TRBV2 and TRBJ2-3): EPEVTQTPSHQVTQMGQEVILRCVPISNHLYFYWYRQILGQKVEFLVSFYNNEISEKSEIFDDQFSVERPDGSNFTLKIRSTKLEDSAMYFCASSEGTSWTDTQYFGPGTRLTVL.

This clonotype appeared many times. The chain joins TRBV7-9 to TRBJ2-7, with D perhaps matching TRBD2 (5 bases). Germline CDR1 reads SEHNR; CDR2 reads FQNEAQ (reference sequence). Trimming took 4 bases from V and 2 from J, leaving 12 bases between them. The CDR3 covers 14 residues. The CDR3 region has the DNA TGTGCCAGCAGCTCACCCGCGGGCGCCTACGAGCAGTACTTC. Its translation is CASSSPAGAYEQYF.

This clonotype has just a few counts. This chain uses TRBV4-1 with TRBJ2-2; D may be TRBD1 (5 bases). The CDR3 has 13 amino acids. Trimming shortened V by 0 bases and J by 7 bases, and 6 bases separated the two germline ends. The V gene's germline CDR1 is MGHRA and CDR2 YSYEKL. The CDR3 is CASSQEGVGELFF. CDR3 sequence (DNA): TGCGCCAGCAGCCAAGAAGGGGTCGGGGAGCTGTTTTTT.

This clonotype was seen more than once but under ten times. The chain employs TRBV6-2 or TRBV6-3 and TRBJ2-4; maybe TRBD1 (6 bases). The CDR3 sequence is 17 residues long. The V gene lost 2 bases and the J gene lost 0 bases, with 14 bases spanning the gap. CDR1 and CDR2 from the germline V gene are MNHEY and SVGEGT. The CDR3 region is CASSYRRDTVAKNIQYF. CDR3 in DNA: TGTGCCAGCAGTTACCGCCGGGACACCGTAGCCAAAAACATTCAGTACTTC.

This clonotype was observed many times. This chain connects TRBV7-6 to TRBJ2-1; D uncertain. The CDR3 has 16 residues. The V end was cut by 1 base, the J end by 6 bases, with 16 bases between. Germline CDR1 SGHVS, CDR2 FNYEAQ. The CDR3 region has the DNA TGTGCCAGCAGCTTAGAGTTCGGTCAGCTACTCAATGAGCAGTTCTTC. Its protein is CASSLEFGQLLNEQFF.

This clonotype was detected ten times or more. The chain employs TRBV28 and TRBJ1-5, with D hard to call. Germline V gene sequence: CDR1 MDHEN, CDR2 SYDVKM. This CDR3 contains 17 residues. The V and J ends lost 6 bases and 1 base respectively, with 19 bases between them. The CDR3, as DNA: TGTGCCAGCAGGGACGGGTGGGTGGCTCGGAGCAATCAGCCCCAGCATTTT. It codes for CASRDGWVARSNQPQHF.

This clonotype was found many times. The rearrangement links TRBV7-2 to TRBJ2-5; D is uncertain. Germline V gene data show CDR1 as SGHTA and CDR2 as FQGNSA. The length of the CDR3 is 15 residues. With 4 bases removed from V and 5 bases from J, the gap between germline ends came to 17 bases. Here the CDR3 DNA reads TGTGCCAGCAGCTCCCTCCGGGTTTCGGGCGAGACCCAGTACTTC. It encodes CASSSLRVSGETQYF.

The chain carries TRBV19 and TRBJ2-1; maybe TRBD1 (6 bases). The germline V and J ends were trimmed by 3 bases and 5 bases, with 14 bases remaining between them. This CDR3 comprises 15 residues. The germline gives CDR1 LNHDA, CDR2 SQIVND (reference sequence). This CDR3 reads CASSIGWDTDNEQFF. DNA for the CDR3: TGTGCCAGTAGTATCGGATGGGACACCGACAATGAGCAGTTCTTC.

The V call is TRBV4-1, the J call TRBJ2-3; D gene unclear. Trimming pared 1 base from V and 5 bases from J, leaving 10 bases between. From germline, CDR1 is MGHRA and CDR2 YSYEKL. The CDR3 is 14 amino acids. Written as DNA, the CDR3 is TGCGCCAGCAGCCAAGGACCGCTTGGAGATACGCAGTATTTT. This codes for CASSQGPLGDTQYF.

The rearrangement joins TRBV5-1 to TRBJ2-3, with 7 nucleotides matching TRBD2. J was trimmed by 4 bases and V by 0 bases; bases with no gene match: 5. Germline values: CDR1 SGHRS, CDR2 YFSETQ. This CDR3 comprises 15 residues. In nucleotides, the CDR3 is TGCGCCAGCAGCTTGGGCGGACTAGGACCAGATACGCAGTATTTT. Protein product: CASSLGGLGPDTQYF.

The CDR3 coding sequence is TGTGCCAGCAGCGTAGGGGGAGCGGCGGGAGAGACCCAGTACTTC. It codes for CASSVGGAAGETQYF. The J gene is TRBJ2-5, the V gene TRBV9, with a possible D match to TRBD2 (5 bases). Germline V gene data show CDR1 as SGDLS and CDR2 as YYNGEE. Trimming pared 0 bases from V and 4 bases from J, leaving 13 bases between. The CDR3 is made up of 15 amino acids.

The rearrangement links TRBV7-9 to TRBJ2-5; TRBD2 matches at 10 bases. In germline, CDR1 is SEHNR, CDR2 FQNEAQ (reference sequence). The CDR3 is made up of 15 amino acids. With V trimmed by 5 bases and J by 1 base, 4 bases remained unmatched. CDR3 sequence reads: CASSPASGGQETQYF. CDR3 nucleotides: TGTGCCAGCAGCCCTGCTAGCGGGGGCCAAGAGACCCAGTACTTC.

This clonotype was seen only once. The chain recombines TRBV28 with TRBJ2-2; 8 bases are a match to TRBD1. CDR3 size: 14 residues. The V gene end was trimmed by 7 bases and the J gene end by 6 bases; junction bases not matched to a gene: 7. Germline V CDR1 and CDR2: MDHEN, SYDVKM. The CDR3 region is CASTPAGGPGELFF. The CDR3 region has the DNA TGTGCCAGCACCCCCGCAGGGGGCCCCGGGGAGCTGTTTTTT.

This clonotype was counted ten times or more. The chain uses TRBV7-6 and TRBJ2-7, with D perhaps matching TRBD1 (5 bases). Trimming left V 0 bases short and J 3 bases short, with 9 bases between. The CDR3 loop spans 14 amino acids. Germline V gene data show CDR1 as SGHVS and CDR2 as FNYEAQ. CDR3 bases: TGTGCCAGCAGCTTAGCGGCACAGGTCTACGAGCAGTACTTC. This codes for CASSLAAQVYEQYF.